The present T cell receptor (beta chain) was sequenced within a study of Graves' ophthalmopathy and Graves' hyperthyroidism. Study-level results: Appearing in blood as well were most expanded thyroid clonotypes above 0.001 frequency.

Per the germline V gene, CDR1 is SNHLY and CDR2 is FYNNEI. CDR3 length: 14 residues. V dropped 8 bases and J dropped 7 bases, with 15 bases sitting between them. To note about this clonotype: What it recognizes is unknown.

Amplifying from RNA transcripts, the study obtained TCR beta CDR3 regions. First-round RT-PCR relied on HTBI primers, and a second-round multiplex PCR came next. TCRdb reanalysed the multiplex PCR reads using MiXCR and keeps one entry per CDR3 protein. The sample lists hundreds of thousands of distinct CDR3 sequences; roughly 39% were seen once. It was on clinical symptoms, serum thyroxine, TRAb, thyroid ultrasound and orbital computed tomography that diagnosis relied. This chain links TRBV2 with TRBJ1-6; D may be TRBD1 (5 bases). Sequenced material: peripheral blood. The TCR sequence derives from an adult man with Graves' ophthalmopathy. CDR3 nucleotides: TGTGCCAGCCTCGGGACTTTCTCCAATTCACCCCTCCACTTT. It encodes CASLGTFSNSPLHF. Together with reference TRBV2 and TRBJ1-6, the CDR3 gives the full variable domain: EPEVTQTPSHQVTQMGQEVILRCVPISNHLYFYWYRQILGQKVEFLVSFYNNEISEKSEIFDDQFSVERPDGSNFTLKIRSTKLEDSAMYFCASLGTFSNSPLHFGNGTRLTVT.